This T cell receptor (beta chain) derives from a study of shared clonotypes between healthy human individuals. The CDR3 covers 18 residues. V gave up 3 bases and J gave up 0 bases; unmatched junction bases: 7. Germline V gene lookup returns CDR1 MNHEY and CDR2 SMNVEV (reference sequence). As handled by the study authors: As immunoSEQ supplied junction-only sequences (without quality scores), filtering differed. Using immunoSEQ multiplex PCR, the repertoire was profiled, and TCRdb retains in-frame clones only, with some absent. V, J and clone size were drawn from that table, and D and trimming were deduced from the DNA. This sample has some 1 million clones, with approximately 68% found just once. Splitting of CD4+ cells produced CD45RA+ naive and CD45RA-negative memory subsets.

The source of this sequence is a man younger than 30 in good health. The V call is TRBV27, the J call TRBJ2-6; 8 bases align to TRBD1. Sequencing was done on a sample of memory CD4+ T cells sorted from blood. The subset is: CD45RA-negative fraction. The CDR3 loop reads CASSLTGVPYSGANVLTF. The CDR3 bases are TGTGCCAGCAGTTTGACAGGGGTACCCTACTCTGGGGCCAACGTCCTGACTTTC.